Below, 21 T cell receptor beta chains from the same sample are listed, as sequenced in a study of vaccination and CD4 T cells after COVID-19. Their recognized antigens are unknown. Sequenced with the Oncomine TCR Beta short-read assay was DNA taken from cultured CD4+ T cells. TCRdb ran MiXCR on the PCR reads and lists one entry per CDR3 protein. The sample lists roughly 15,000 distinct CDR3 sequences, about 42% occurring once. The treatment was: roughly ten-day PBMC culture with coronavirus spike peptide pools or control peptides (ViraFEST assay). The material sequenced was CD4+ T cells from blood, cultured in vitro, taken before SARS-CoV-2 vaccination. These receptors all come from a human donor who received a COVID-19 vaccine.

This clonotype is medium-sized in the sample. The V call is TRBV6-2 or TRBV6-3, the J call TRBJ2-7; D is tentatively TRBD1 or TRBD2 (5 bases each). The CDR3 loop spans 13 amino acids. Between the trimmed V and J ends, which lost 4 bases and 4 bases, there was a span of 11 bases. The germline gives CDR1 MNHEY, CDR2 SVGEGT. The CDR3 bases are TGTGCCAGCAGTTCGCTGGGGGAATACGAGCAGTACTTC. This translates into CASSSLGEYEQYF.

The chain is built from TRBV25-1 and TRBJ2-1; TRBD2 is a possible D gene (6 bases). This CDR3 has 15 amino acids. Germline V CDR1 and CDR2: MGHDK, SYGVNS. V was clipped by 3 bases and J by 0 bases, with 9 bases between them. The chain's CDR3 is CASSESSVSYNEQFF. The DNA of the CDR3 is TGTGCCAGCAGTGAGTCTAGCGTCTCCTACAATGAGCAGTTCTTC.

In nucleotides, the CDR3 is TGCGCCAGCAGCGCCCAGGACGGAACAGATACGCAGTATTTT. This sequence encodes CASSAQDGTDTQYF. The chain combines TRBV5-1 with TRBJ2-3; D not certain. The CDR3 loop spans 14 amino acids. V was pared by 4 bases and J by 3 bases, with 12 bases between. Germline V lookup: CDR1 SGHRS, CDR2 YFSETQ.

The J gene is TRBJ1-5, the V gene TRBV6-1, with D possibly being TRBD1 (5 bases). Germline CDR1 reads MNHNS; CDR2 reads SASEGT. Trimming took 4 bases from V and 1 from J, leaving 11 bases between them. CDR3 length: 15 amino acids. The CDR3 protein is CASSGDRDSNQPQHF. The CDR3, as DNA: TGTGCCAGCAGTGGAGACCGGGACAGCAATCAGCCCCAGCATTTT.

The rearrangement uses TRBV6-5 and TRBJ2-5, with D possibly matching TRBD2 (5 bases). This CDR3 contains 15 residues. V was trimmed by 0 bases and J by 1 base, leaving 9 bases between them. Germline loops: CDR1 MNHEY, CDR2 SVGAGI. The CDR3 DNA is TGTGCCAGCAGTTACTCGAGAGGGATCCAAGAGACCCAGTACTTC. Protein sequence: CASSYSRGIQETQYF.

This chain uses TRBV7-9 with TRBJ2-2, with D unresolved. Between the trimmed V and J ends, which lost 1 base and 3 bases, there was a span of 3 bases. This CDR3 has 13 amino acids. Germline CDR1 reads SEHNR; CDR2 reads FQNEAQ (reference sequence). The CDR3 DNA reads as TGTGCCAGCAGCTTAGTCTACACCGGGGAGCTGTTTTTT. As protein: CASSLVYTGELFF.

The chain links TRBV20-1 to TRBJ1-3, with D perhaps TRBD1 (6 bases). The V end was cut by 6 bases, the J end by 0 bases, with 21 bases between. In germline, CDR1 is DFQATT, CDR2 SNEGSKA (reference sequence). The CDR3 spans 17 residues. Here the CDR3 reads CSATDPSGATSGNTIYF. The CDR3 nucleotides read TGCAGTGCCACTGACCCTTCAGGGGCGACCTCTGGAAACACCATATATTTT.

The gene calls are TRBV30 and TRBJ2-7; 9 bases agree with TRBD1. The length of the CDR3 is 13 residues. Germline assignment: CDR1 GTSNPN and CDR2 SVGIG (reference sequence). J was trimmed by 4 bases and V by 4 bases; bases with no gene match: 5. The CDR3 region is CAWNRGQGYEQYF. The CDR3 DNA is TGTGCCTGGAACAGGGGGCAAGGTTACGAGCAGTACTTC.

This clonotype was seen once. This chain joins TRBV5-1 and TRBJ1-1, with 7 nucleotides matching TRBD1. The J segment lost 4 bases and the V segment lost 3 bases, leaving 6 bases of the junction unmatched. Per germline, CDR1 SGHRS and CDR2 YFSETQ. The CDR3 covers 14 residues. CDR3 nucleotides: TGCGCCAGCAGCTCGACAGGGAGGGGCACTGAAGCTTTCTTT. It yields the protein CASSSTGRGTEAFF.

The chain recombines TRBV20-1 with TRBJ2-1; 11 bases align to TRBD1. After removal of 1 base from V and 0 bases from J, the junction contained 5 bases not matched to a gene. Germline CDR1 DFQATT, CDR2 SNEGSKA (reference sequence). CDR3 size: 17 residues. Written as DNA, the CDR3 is TGCAGTGCTAGAGGGACAGGGGGCCCGAGCTCCTACAATGAGCAGTTCTTC. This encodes CSARGTGGPSSYNEQFF.

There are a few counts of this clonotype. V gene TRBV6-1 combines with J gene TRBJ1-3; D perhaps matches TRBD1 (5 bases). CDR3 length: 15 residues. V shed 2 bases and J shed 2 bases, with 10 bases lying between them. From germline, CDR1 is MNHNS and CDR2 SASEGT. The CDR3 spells CASSEFGTAGNTIYF. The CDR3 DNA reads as TGTGCCAGCAGTGAATTTGGGACGGCTGGAAACACCATATATTTT.

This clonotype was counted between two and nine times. Here the CDR3 DNA reads TGTGCCAGCAGCTTGGCCTTAGCGGGGGGCCTAGAGACCCAGTACTTC. It codes for CASSLALAGGLETQYF. The V gene is TRBV5-4, the J gene TRBJ2-5; 10 bases are a match to TRBD2. Germline CDR1 SGHNT, CDR2 YYREEE (reference sequence). With 0 bases clipped from V and 4 bases from J, the junction kept 6 bases outside the gene matches. The CDR3 is 16 amino acids.

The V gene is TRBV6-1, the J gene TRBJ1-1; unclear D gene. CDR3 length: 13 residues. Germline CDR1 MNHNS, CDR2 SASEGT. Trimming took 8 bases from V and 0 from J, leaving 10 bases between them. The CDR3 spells CASRGRLNTEAFF. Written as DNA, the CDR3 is TGTGCCAGCCGTGGACGGTTGAACACTGAAGCTTTCTTT.

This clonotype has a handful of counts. The CDR3 DNA reads TGCAGTGCCGCGGGACTCTATGGCTACACCTTC. Translated: CSAAGLYGYTF. The chain joins TRBV20-1 to TRBJ1-2, with D perhaps matching TRBD1 (5 bases). Germline assignment: CDR1 DFQATT and CDR2 SNEGSKA (reference sequence). CDR3 size: 11 residues. V lost 6 bases to trimming and J lost 4 bases, with 9 bases between them.

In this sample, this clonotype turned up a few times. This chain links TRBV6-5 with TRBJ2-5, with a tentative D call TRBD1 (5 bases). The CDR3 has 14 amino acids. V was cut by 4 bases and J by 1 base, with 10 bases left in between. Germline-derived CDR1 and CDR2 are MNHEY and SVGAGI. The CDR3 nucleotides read TGTGCCAGCAGTTCCCAGACAGCCCAAGAGACCCAGTACTTC. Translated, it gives CASSSQTAQETQYF.

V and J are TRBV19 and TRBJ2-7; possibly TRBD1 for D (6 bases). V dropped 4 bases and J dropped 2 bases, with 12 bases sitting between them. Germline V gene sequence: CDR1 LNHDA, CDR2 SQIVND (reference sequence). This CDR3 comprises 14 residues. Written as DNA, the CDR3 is TGTGCCAGTAGTAGGACAGCTACTACCTACGAGCAGTACTTC. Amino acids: CASSRTATTYEQYF.

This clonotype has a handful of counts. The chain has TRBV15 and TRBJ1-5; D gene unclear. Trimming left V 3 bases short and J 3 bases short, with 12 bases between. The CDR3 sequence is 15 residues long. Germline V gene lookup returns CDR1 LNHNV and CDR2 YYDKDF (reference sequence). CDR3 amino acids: CATSRLRGFNQPQHF. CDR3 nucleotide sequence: TGTGCCACCAGCAGGCTGCGGGGATTCAATCAGCCCCAGCATTTT.

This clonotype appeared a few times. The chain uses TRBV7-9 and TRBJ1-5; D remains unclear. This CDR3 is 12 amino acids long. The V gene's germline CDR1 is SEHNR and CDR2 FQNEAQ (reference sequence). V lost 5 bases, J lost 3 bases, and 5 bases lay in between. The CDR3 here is CASSINNQPQHF. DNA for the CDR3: TGTGCCAGCAGCATTAACAATCAGCCCCAGCATTTT.

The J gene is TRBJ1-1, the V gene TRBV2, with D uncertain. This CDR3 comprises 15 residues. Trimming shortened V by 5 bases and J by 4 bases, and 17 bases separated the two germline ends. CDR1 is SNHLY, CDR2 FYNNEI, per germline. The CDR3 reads CASSPQRSMRTEAFF. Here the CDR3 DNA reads TGTGCCAGCAGTCCCCAACGATCCATGCGCACTGAAGCTTTCTTT.

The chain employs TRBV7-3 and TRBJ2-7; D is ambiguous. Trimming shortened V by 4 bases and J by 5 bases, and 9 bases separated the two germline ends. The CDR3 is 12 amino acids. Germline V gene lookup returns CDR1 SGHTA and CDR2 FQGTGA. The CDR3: CASSSPPHEQYF. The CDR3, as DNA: TGTGCCAGCAGCTCACCCCCGCACGAGCAGTACTTC.

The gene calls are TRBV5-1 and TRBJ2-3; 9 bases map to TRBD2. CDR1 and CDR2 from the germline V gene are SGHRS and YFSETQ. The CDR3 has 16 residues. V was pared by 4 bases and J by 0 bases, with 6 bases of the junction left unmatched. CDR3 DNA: TGCGCCAGCAGCGAAGGAGCGGGGGGCAGCACAGATACGCAGTATTTT. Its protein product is CASSEGAGGSTDTQYF.